This is a list of T cell receptor beta chains from one sample in a study of T cell responses to AZD1222 COVID-19 vaccine. Sequencing was performed with immunoSEQ multiplex PCR; in TCRdb, only in-frame clones are kept and a portion is missing. This table has under 150,000 clones, around 92% appearing once. The sample was peripheral blood, taken on day 0 of AZD1222 vaccination. These receptor sequences come from an adult in good health. CDR3s include the opening cysteine and the closing phenylalanine or tryptophan. The D gene is left open where the match is weak. Size is stated for part of the rows, as once, few or many counts, or as a class when the clone is expanded.

clone size: -; J gene: TRBJ2-2; D gene: -; V gene: TRBV18; CDR3 DNA: TGTGCCAGCTCACCCTACGCTGGAGCATACACCGGGGAGCTGTTTTTT; CDR3 protein: CASSPYAGAYTGELFF
clone size: -; J gene: TRBJ2-7; D gene: -; V gene: TRBV2; CDR3 DNA: TGTGCCAGCAATCCAGGGTACTACGAGCAGTACTTC; CDR3 protein: CASNPGYYEQYF
clone size: -; J gene: TRBJ1-2; D gene: -; V gene: TRBV28; CDR3 DNA: TGTGCCAGCAGTTCCCCCGATGGGGCAGGTGGCTACACCTTC; CDR3 protein: CASSSPDGAGGYTF
clone size: -; J gene: TRBJ1-5; D gene: -; V gene: TRBV6-5; CDR3 DNA: TGTGCCAGCAGTTACTCTATAAGGGATCGTCAGCCCCAGCATTTT; CDR3 protein: CASSYSIRDRQPQHF
clone size: -; J gene: TRBJ2-2; D gene: -; V gene: TRBV9; CDR3 DNA: TGTGCCAGCAGCGTAGTTCCTACCGGGGAGCTGTTTTTT; CDR3 protein: CASSVVPTGELFF
clone size: -; J gene: TRBJ1-1; D gene: TRBD1; V gene: TRBV7-9; CDR3 DNA: TGTGCCAGCAGCTCGCCGGACAGGGGGTATTATAGGAACACTGAAGCTTTCTTT; CDR3 protein: CASSSPDRGYYRNTEAFF
clone size: -; J gene: TRBJ1-3; D gene: TRBD1; V gene: TRBV18; CDR3 DNA: TGTGCCAGCTCACCACCGACAGGGTCAGGAAACACCATATATTTT; CDR3 protein: CASSPPTGSGNTIYF
clone size: -; J gene: TRBJ1-5; D gene: TRBD1; V gene: TRBV28; CDR3 DNA: TGTGCCAGCAGTGACAGGGGCCGACCTAATAGCAATCAGCCCCAGCATTTT; CDR3 protein: CASSDRGRPNSNQPQHF
clone size: -; J gene: TRBJ2-1; D gene: TRBD2; V gene: TRBV28; CDR3 DNA: TGTGCCAGCAGCACGGTGTCTAGCGGCTACAATGAGCAGTTCTTC; CDR3 protein: CASSTVSSGYNEQFF
clone size: -; J gene: TRBJ1-2; D gene: -; V gene: TRBV5-1; CDR3 DNA: TGCGCCAGCAGCTCTCAGGGTTCGGGGGGCTACACCTTC; CDR3 protein: CASSSQGSGGYTF
clone size: once; J gene: TRBJ2-2; D gene: TRBD2; V gene: TRBV20-1; CDR3 DNA: TGCAGTGCTAGTGTACTAGCGGGAGGGCCGAGCACCGGGGAGCTGTTTTTT; CDR3 protein: CSASVLAGGPSTGELFF
clone size: -; J gene: TRBJ2-5; D gene: TRBD2; V gene: TRBV6-2/TRBV6-3; CDR3 DNA: TGTGCCAGCAGTTCCCTTAGACTAGCGGGAGAAGGAGAGACCCAGTACTTC; CDR3 protein: CASSSLRLAGEGETQYF
clone size: -; J gene: TRBJ1-5; D gene: -; V gene: TRBV5-4; CDR3 DNA: TGTGCCAGCAGCTCCGGGACAAGTTATAGCAATCAGCCCCAGCATTTT; CDR3 protein: CASSSGTSYSNQPQHF
clone size: -; J gene: TRBJ2-4; D gene: -; V gene: TRBV11-1; CDR3 DNA: TGTGCCAGCAGCTTAGAGAGGGGGGATAAAAAAAACATTCAGTACTTC; CDR3 protein: CASSLERGDKKNIQYF
clone size: -; J gene: TRBJ1-5; D gene: TRBD1; V gene: TRBV3-1/TRBV3-2; CDR3 DNA: TGTGCCAGCAGTCCTTCGGACAGGGGGGATCAGCCCCAGCATTTT; CDR3 protein: CASSPSDRGDQPQHF
clone size: -; J gene: TRBJ2-7; D gene: TRBD1; V gene: TRBV6-1; CDR3 DNA: TGTGCCAGCAGTGAATCGGGACAGGAGCCCTACGAGCAGTACTTC; CDR3 protein: CASSESGQEPYEQYF
clone size: -; J gene: TRBJ1-5; D gene: TRBD1; V gene: TRBV5-1; CDR3 DNA: TGCGCCAGCAGCCCTACAGGGGGTAAGGGAGGTGGCAATCAGCCCCAGCATTTT; CDR3 protein: CASSPTGGKGGGNQPQHF
clone size: -; J gene: TRBJ2-1; D gene: -; V gene: TRBV7-9; CDR3 DNA: TGTGCCAGCAGCTTATACGGCAATGAGCAGTTCTTC; CDR3 protein: CASSLYGNEQFF
clone size: -; J gene: TRBJ2-1; D gene: -; V gene: TRBV27; CDR3 DNA: TGTGCCAGCAGGGAATTACAGGGACCGAATGAGCAGTTCTTC; CDR3 protein: CASRELQGPNEQFF
clone size: -; J gene: TRBJ2-7; D gene: -; V gene: TRBV28; CDR3 DNA: TGTGCCAGCAGTTTAGGAGGGATTGTCTACGAGCAGTACTTC; CDR3 protein: CASSLGGIVYEQYF
clone size: -; J gene: TRBJ2-7; D gene: TRBD1; V gene: TRBV9; CDR3 DNA: TGTGCCAGCAGCGTAGGGACAGGGGGGCCCTACGAGCAGTACTTC; CDR3 protein: CASSVGTGGPYEQYF
clone size: few; J gene: TRBJ2-2; D gene: TRBD2; V gene: TRBV9; CDR3 DNA: TGTGCCAGCAGCCCGCTAGCGGGGACCGGGGAGCTGTTTTTT; CDR3 protein: CASSPLAGTGELFF
clone size: -; J gene: TRBJ1-2; D gene: TRBD1; V gene: TRBV10-3; CDR3 DNA: TGTGCCATCAGTGGAGGGGGACAGGCACTTGACTATGGCTACACCTTC; CDR3 protein: CAISGGGQALDYGYTF